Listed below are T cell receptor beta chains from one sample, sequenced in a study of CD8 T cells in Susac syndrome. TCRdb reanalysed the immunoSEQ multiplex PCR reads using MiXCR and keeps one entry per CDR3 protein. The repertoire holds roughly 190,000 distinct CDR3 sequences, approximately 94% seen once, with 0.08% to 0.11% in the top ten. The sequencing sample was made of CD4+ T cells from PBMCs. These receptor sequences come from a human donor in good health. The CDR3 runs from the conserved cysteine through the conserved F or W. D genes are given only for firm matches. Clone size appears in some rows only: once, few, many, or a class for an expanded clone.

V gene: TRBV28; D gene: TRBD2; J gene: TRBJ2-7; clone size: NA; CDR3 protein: CASRTSGSRAYEQYF; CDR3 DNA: TGTGCCAGCCGGACTAGCGGGAGTCGGGCCTACGAGCAGTACTTC
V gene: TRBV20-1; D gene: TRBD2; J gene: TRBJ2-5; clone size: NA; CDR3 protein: CSARDGLAGGVQQTQYF; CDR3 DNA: TGCAGTGCTAGAGATGGTTTAGCGGGAGGAGTCCAACAGACCCAGTACTTC
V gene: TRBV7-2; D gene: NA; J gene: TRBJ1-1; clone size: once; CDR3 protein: CASSPPAAAFF; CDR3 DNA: TGTGCCAGCAGCCCACCGGCCGCGGCTTTCTTT
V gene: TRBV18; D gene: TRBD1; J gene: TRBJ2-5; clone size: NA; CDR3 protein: CASSSDRQETQYF; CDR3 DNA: TGTGCCAGCTCATCGGACAGGCAAGAGACCCAGTACTTC
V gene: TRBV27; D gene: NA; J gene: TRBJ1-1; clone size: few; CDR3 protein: CASSLSGLTEAFF; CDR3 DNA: TGTGCCAGCAGTTTATCAGGGCTCACTGAAGCTTTCTTT
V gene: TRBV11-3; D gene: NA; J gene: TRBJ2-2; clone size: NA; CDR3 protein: CASSLDSNTGELFF; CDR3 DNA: TGTGCCAGCAGCTTAGATAGTAACACCGGGGAGCTGTTTTTT
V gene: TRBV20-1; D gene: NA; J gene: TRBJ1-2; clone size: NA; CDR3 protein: CSASTWGVNYGYTF; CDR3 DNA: TGCAGTGCTAGCACCTGGGGGGTCAACTATGGCTACACCTTC
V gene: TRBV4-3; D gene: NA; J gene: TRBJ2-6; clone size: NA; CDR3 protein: CASSQEGAGYGSGANVLTF; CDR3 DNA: TGCGCCAGCAGCCAAGAGGGAGCAGGGTATGGCTCTGGGGCCAACGTCCTGACTTTC
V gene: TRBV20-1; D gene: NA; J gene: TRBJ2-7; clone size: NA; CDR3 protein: CSARLEAYEQYF; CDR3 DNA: TGCAGTGCTAGACTAGAAGCCTACGAGCAGTACTTC
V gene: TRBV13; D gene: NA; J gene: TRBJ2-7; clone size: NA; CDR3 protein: CASPSSGYEQYF; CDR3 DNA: TGTGCCAGCCCGAGCTCTGGCTACGAGCAGTACTTC
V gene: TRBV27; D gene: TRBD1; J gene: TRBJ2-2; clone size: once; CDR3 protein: CASSFPGQGSGELFF; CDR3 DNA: TGTGCCAGCAGTTTCCCCGGACAGGGGTCCGGGGAGCTGTTTTTT
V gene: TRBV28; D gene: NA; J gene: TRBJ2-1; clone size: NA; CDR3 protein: CASSQGGGTYNEQFF; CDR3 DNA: TGTGCCAGCTCCCAGGGGGGCGGGACCTACAATGAGCAGTTCTTC
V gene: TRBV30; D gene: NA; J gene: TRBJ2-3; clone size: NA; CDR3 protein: CAWRQSDTQYF; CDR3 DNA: TGTGCCTGGAGGCAGAGCGATACGCAGTATTTT
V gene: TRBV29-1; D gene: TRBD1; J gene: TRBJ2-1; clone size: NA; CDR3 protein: CSSRGTGGYNEQFF; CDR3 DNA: TGCAGCTCACGCGGGACAGGGGGCTACAATGAGCAGTTCTTC
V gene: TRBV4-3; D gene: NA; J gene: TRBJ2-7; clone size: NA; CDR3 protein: CASSQRPEANYEQYF; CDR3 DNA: TGCGCCAGCAGCCAAAGACCCGAGGCCAACTACGAGCAGTACTTC
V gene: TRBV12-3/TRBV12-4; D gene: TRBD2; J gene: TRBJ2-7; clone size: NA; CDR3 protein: CASSPSGGGYEQYF; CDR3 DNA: TGTGCCAGCAGTCCTAGCGGTGGGGGCTACGAGCAGTACTTC
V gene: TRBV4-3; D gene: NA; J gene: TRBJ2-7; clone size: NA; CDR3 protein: CASSQDSGRGYEQYF; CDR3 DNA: TGCGCCAGCAGCCAAGATAGCGGACGGGGTTACGAGCAGTACTTC
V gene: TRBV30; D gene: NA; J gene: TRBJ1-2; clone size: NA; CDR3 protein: CAWSESASLLYGYTF; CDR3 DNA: TGTGCCTGGAGTGAATCAGCGTCTCTACTCTATGGCTACACCTTC
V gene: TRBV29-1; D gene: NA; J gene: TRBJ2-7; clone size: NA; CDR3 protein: CSVGGLFYPEQYF; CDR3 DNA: TGCAGCGTTGGAGGCCTATTCTACCCCGAGCAGTACTTC
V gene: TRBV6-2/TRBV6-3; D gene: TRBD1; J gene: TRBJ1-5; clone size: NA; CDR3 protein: CATSDRVGQPQHF; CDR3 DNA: TGTGCCACCTCCGACAGGGTGGGTCAGCCCCAGCATTTT
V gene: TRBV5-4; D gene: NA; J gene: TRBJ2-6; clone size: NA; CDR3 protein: CASNFLRSGANVLTF; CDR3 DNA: TGTGCCAGCAACTTCTTGCGCTCTGGGGCCAACGTCCTGACTTTC
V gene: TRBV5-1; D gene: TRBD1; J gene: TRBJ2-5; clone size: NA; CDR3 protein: CASSRGTARSGETQYF; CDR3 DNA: TGCGCCAGCAGCAGGGGGACAGCCCGATCTGGAGAGACCCAGTACTTC
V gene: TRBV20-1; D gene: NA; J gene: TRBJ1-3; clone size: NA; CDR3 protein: CSASVSNTIYF; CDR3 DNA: TGCAGTGCTAGTGTGTCAAACACCATATATTTT
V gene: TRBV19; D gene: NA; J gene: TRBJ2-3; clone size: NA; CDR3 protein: CASSLGTGYTDTQYF; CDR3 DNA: TGTGCCAGTAGTCTGGGGACCGGCTACACAGATACGCAGTATTTT
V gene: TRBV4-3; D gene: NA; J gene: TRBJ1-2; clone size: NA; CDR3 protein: CASSQEGAGSYGYTF; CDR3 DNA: TGCGCCAGCAGCCAAGAGGGAGCGGGAAGCTATGGCTACACCTTC
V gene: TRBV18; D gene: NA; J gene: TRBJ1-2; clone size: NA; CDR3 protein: CASSPAAPNYGYTF; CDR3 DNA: TGTGCCAGCTCACCAGCAGCACCTAACTATGGCTACACCTTC
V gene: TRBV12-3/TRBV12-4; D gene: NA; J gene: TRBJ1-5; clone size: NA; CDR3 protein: CASRDSSNQPQHF; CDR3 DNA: TGTGCCAGCAGGGACAGTAGCAATCAGCCCCAGCATTTT
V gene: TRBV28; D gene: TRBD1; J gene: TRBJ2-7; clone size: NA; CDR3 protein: CASSLGQESVEQYF; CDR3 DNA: TGTGCCAGCAGTTTAGGACAGGAAAGTGTCGAGCAGTACTTC
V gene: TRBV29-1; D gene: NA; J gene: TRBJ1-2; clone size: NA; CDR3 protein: CSVEGAKGDGYTF; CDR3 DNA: TGCAGCGTTGAAGGGGCCAAAGGAGATGGCTACACCTTC
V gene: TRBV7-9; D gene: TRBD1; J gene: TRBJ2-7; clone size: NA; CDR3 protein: CASSEAGQGASYEQYF; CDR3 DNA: TGTGCCAGCAGCGAAGCGGGACAGGGGGCCTCCTACGAGCAGTACTTC
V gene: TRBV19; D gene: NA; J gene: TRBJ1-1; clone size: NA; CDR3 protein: CASSQFGHRNTEAFF; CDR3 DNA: TGTGCCAGTAGCCAGTTTGGACACAGGAACACTGAAGCTTTCTTT
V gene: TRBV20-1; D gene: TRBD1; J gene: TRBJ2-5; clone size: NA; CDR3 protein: CSARGTGQETQYF; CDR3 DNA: TGCAGTGCTAGGGGGACAGGGCAAGAGACCCAGTACTTC
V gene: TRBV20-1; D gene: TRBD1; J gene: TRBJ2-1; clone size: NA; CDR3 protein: CSASNDRGQAGLTYNEQFF; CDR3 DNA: TGCAGTGCTTCTAACGACAGGGGGCAAGCGGGGTTGACCTACAATGAGCAGTTCTTC
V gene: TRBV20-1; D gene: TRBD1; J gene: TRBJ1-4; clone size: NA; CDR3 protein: CSADDRGKEKLFF; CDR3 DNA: TGCAGTGCCGACGACAGGGGGAAAGAAAAACTGTTTTTT
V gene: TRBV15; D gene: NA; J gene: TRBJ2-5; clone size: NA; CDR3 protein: CATSRNLQETQYF; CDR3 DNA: TGTGCCACCAGCAGAAACCTTCAAGAGACCCAGTACTTC
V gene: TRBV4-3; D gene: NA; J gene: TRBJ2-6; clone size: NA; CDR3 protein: CASSQETAGANVLTF; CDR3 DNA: TGCGCCAGCAGCCAAGAGACAGCTGGGGCCAACGTCCTGACTTTC
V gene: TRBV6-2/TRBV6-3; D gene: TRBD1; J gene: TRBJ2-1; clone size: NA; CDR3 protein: CASSYPDRVKNEQFF; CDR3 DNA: TGTGCCAGCAGTTACCCCGACAGGGTGAAGAATGAGCAGTTCTTC
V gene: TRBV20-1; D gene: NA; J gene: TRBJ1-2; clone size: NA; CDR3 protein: CSARVSGGTDYGYTF; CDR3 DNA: TGCAGTGCTAGAGTTTCGGGAGGGACCGACTATGGCTACACCTTC
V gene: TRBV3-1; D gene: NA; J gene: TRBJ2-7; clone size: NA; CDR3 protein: CASSQDGTLPRGQYF; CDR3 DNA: TGTGCCAGCAGCCAAGACGGAACTCTGCCACGGGGGCAGTACTTC
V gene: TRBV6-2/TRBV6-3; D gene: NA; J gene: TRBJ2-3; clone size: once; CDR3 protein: CASSLVDSVTDTQYF; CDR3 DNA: TGTGCCAGCAGCCTCGTGGACAGTGTCACAGATACGCAGTATTTT
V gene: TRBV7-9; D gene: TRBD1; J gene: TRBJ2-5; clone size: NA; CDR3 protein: CASSIAGGVETQYF; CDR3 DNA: TGTGCCAGCAGCATAGCAGGGGGCGTTGAGACCCAGTACTTC
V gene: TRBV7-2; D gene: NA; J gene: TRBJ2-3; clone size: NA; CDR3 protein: CASSLGRDTDTQYF; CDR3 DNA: TGTGCCAGCAGCTTGGGTAGGGACACAGATACGCAGTATTTT
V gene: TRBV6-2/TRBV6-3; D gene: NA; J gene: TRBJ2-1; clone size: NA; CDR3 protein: CASSYIWYNEQFF; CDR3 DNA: TGTGCCAGCAGTTACATTTGGTACAATGAGCAGTTCTTC
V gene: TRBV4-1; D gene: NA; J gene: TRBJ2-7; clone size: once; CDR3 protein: CASSHQQGYEQYF; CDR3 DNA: TGCGCCAGCAGCCATCAACAGGGCTACGAGCAGTACTTC
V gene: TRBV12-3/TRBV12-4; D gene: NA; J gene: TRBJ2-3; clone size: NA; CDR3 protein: CASGKPPHTDTQYF; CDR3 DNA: TGTGCCAGCGGGAAGCCGCCCCACACAGATACGCAGTATTTT
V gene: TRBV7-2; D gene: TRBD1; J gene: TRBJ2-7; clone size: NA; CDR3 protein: CASSPSGTAYEQYF; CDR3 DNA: TGTGCCAGCAGCCCATCAGGGACAGCTTACGAGCAGTACTTC
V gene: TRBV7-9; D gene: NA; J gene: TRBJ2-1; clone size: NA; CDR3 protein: CASSFLAAEQFF; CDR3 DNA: TGTGCCAGCAGCTTCTTGGCCGCTGAGCAGTTCTTC
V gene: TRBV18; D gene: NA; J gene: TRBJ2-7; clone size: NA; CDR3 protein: CASSPSGPMYEQYF; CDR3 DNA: TGTGCCAGCTCACCATCGGGACCGATGTACGAGCAGTACTTC
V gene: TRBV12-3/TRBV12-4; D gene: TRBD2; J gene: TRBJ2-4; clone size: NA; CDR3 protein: CASNHPLAGGPGAAKNIQYF; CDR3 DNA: TGTGCCAGCAACCACCCACTAGCGGGAGGGCCGGGGGCTGCCAAAAACATTCAGTACTTC
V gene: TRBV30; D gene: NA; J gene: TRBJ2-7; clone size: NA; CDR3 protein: CAWSPGAYKGEQYF; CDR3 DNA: TGTGCCTGGAGTCCAGGCGCGTATAAGGGAGAGCAGTACTTC
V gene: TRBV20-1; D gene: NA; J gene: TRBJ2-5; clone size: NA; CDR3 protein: CSARVPQTQYF; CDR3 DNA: TGCAGTGCTAGAGTCCCTCAGACCCAGTACTTC
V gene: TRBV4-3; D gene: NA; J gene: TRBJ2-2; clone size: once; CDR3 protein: CASSLGTTAGAGELFF; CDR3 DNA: TGCGCCAGCAGCCTCGGGACAACCGCTGGGGCCGGGGAGCTGTTTTTT
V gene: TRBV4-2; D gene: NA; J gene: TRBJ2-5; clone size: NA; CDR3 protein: CASSRPQKGVQETQYF; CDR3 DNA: TGTGCCAGCAGCCGACCTCAGAAGGGGGTCCAAGAGACCCAGTACTTC
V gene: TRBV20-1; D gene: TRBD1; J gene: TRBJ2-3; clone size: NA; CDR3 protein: CSASTGVRDTQYF; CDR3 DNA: TGCAGTGCCTCGACAGGGGTTAGAGATACGCAGTATTTT